One T cell receptor (beta chain) is described in this entry. Its specific antigen is unknown. Nothing much larger sits one base from this clone, and base qualities are not available. These data come from a study of CD8+ T cells in alopecia areata (dated 2018 in TCRdb). Describing the broader study: The study used high-throughput TCRbeta sequencing to examine T cell clonal expansion in alopecia areata, in both the C3H/HeJ mouse model and human patients. In humans, TCRbeta sequencing was performed on scalp tissue and on sorted CD4+ and CD8+ peripheral blood T cells from healthy controls and from patients with patchy or totalis/universalis alopecia areata. Scalp clonality was compared across normal scalp (n=4), patchy alopecia areata scalp (n=8), and alopecia totalis/universalis scalp (n=8). The RNA source kit depended on sample type: the PAXgene miRNA kit for fixed scalp, the miRNeasy kit for PBMCs, and the RNeasy kit for mouse skin. immunoSEQ multiplex PCR using 35 Vbeta forward primers and 13 Jbeta reverse primers was used to amplify TCRbeta CDR3 regions. What the research found in general, with its limitations: Compared with normal scalp, lesional scalp, particularly in alopecia totalis/universalis, had higher clonality and more expanded CD8+ clones, which suggests antigenic drive. Shared TCR sequences between patients were less evident than in mice, which may be partly attributable to HLA diversity in the patient population. Scalp TCR repertoire analysis is complicated because resident alphabeta T cells in normal human skin are also sequenced, whereas mouse skin is dominated by gammadelta T cells.

Relative to germline, V is 6 bases shorter and J is 0 bases shorter, with 12 bases between their ends. Counted from cysteine to phenylalanine, this CDR3 has 14 amino acids. The CDR3 DNA has 42 bases and is translated from base 1. CDR1 is given as SNHLY and CDR2 as FYNNEI, both from the germline V gene. The library was prepared using the immunoSEQ multiplex PCR assay. To provide template for TCR sequencing, every sample had RNA extracted and reverse transcribed into cDNA. First-strand cDNA was synthesized with SuperScript III using a 2:1 mix of oligo-dT and random hexamers. A synthetic immune receptor repertoire was used to gauge amplification bias, and whatever bias remained was removed computationally. The study's processing was this. After raw reads were preprocessed to remove errors, the CDR3 was defined following IMGT conventions as running from the conserved cysteine to phenylalanine. Clonality was computed as 1 minus the Shannon entropy, with the entropy normalized by log2 of the number of productive unique TCRs. Whether scalp clones were CD4 or CD8 was inferred by matching scalp TCRbeta sequences against CD4 and CD8 repertoires sorted from blood. TCRdb's version of the immuneACCESS table is confined to in-frame rearrangements and falls short of the full clone set. An unresolved V gene accounts for under half of the shortfall where checked; the remainder is of unknown origin. V and J calls and clone size are copied from that table; D and trimming were computed from the DNA. The sample data list some 20,000 clones, and 60% to 65% of these were observed just once. Less than 5.5% of the sample comes from the top ten.

For several biomarker-study patients, CD4+ cells were further sorted into CD25+CD127- cells. From alopecia areata patients, peripheral blood was collected along with lesional scalp punch biopsies. PBMCs were isolated by density centrifugation and stained for CD3, CD4 and CD8, and CD4+ and CD8+ T cells were sorted on a FACSAria. As part of a multicenter biomarker study, untreated alopecia areata patients were recruited. The clonotype comes from a human donor with alopecia areata. Sequencing was performed on CD4+ Tregs sorted from blood. The V gene is TRBV2 and the J gene is TRBJ2-7, with the D gene not clear enough to name. The nucleotide sequence reads TGTGCCAGCAGAACACCCGCGAGCTCCTACGAGCAGTACTTC. Its translation reads: CASRTPASSYEQYF. Here the CDR3 is joined to the reference TRBV2 and TRBJ2-7 genes, and the full variable domain is: EPEVTQTPSHQVTQMGQEVILRCVPISNHLYFYWYRQILGQKVEFLVSFYNNEISEKSEIFDDQFSVERPDGSNFTLKIRSTKLEDSAMYFCASRTPASSYEQYFGPGTRLTVT.